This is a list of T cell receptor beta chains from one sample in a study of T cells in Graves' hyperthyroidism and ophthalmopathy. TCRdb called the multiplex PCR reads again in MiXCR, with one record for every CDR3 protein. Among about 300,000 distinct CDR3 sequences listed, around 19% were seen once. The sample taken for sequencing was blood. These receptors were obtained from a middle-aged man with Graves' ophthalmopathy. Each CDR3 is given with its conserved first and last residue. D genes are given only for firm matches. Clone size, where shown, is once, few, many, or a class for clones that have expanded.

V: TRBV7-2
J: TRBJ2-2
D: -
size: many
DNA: TGTGCCAGCAGCTCCAGGCCAGACAGTCACGCGAACACCGGGGAGCTGTTTTTT
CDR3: CASSSRPDSHANTGELFF

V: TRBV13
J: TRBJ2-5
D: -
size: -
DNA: TGTGCCAGCAGCTCCCGCCGGACTGTTCAAGAGACCCAGTACTTC
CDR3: CASSSRRTVQETQYF

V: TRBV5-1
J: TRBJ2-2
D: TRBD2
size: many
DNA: TGCGCCAGCAGCTTGGACGGGACTAGCCCTAACACCGGGGAGCTGTTTTTT
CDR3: CASSLDGTSPNTGELFF

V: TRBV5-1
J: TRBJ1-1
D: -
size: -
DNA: TGCGCCAGCAGCTTCGGGGGCTCCATGAACACTGAAGCTTTCTTT
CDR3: CASSFGGSMNTEAFF

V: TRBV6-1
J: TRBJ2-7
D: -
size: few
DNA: TGTGCCAGCAGTGAACAGGATGGTCGGTTGGACGAGCAGTACTTC
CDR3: CASSEQDGRLDEQYF

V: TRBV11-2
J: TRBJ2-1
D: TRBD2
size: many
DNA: TGTGCCAGCAGCTCGGGACTAGCTGTCTACAATGAGCAGTTCTTC
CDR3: CASSSGLAVYNEQFF

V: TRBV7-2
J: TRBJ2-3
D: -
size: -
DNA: TGTGCCAGCGGGGGGCGAACCACAGATACGCAGTATTTT
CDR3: CASGGRTTDTQYF

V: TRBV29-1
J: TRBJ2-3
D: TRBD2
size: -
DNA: TGCAGCGTTGGGCCAGCGGGAGTAGGTACAGATACGCAGTATTTT
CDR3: CSVGPAGVGTDTQYF

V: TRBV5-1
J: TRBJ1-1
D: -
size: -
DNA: TGTGCCAGCACCCCGGCGGGACACACCGCCCTTGAAGCTTTCTTT
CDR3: CASTPAGHTALEAFF

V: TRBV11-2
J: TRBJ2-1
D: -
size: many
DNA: TGTGCCAGCAGCCCAGACCATGAGCAGTTCTTC
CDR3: CASSPDHEQFF

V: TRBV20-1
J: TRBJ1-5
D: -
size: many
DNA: TGCAGTGCTAGAGTCGATCAGCGGAGCAATCAGCCCCAGCATTTT
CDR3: CSARVDQRSNQPQHF